What follows are 24 T cell receptor beta chains derived from one specimen sequenced in a study of cytomegalovirus exposure and HLA in healthy donors. PCR involved 60 Vbeta and 13 Jbeta primers. TCRdb keeps only in-frame clones here, not all; method: immunoSEQ multiplex PCR. The profile shows 200,000 to 250,000 clones, 83% of them singletons. Sequencing was done on a sample of PBMCs. The receptor source for this set is a girl between 5 and 17 years old in good health and CMV-seronegative.

The chain carries TRBV5-1 and TRBJ1-3, with 8 bases lining up with TRBD1. CDR3 length: 16 residues. Germline V CDR1 and CDR2: SGHRS, YFSETQ. After removal of 4 bases from V and 0 bases from J, the junction contained 6 bases not matched to a gene. CDR3 loop: CASSLYGTGSGNTIYF. For the CDR3, the DNA is TGCGCCAGCAGCCTATATGGGACAGGCTCTGGAAACACCATATATTTT.

This chain links TRBV5-1 with TRBJ1-1; D is unclear. The ends were cut back, 1 base at V and 4 bases at J, with 17 bases in the middle. The CDR3 runs 16 residues. From germline, CDR1 is SGHRS and CDR2 YFSETQ. The CDR3 sequence is CASSLNLAQAGTEAFF. Here the CDR3 DNA reads TGCGCCAGCAGCTTGAATCTAGCTCAAGCGGGCACTGAAGCTTTCTTT.

The chain employs TRBV5-6 and TRBJ1-6; 9 nucleotides match TRBD1. This CDR3 is 16 amino acids long. Trimming at V came to 3 bases and at J to 4 bases, leaving 5 bases not matched to a gene. Germline CDR1 SGHDT, CDR2 YYEEEE. CDR3 in amino acids: CASSWGQGQYNSPLHF. CDR3 in DNA: TGTGCCAGCAGCTGGGGACAGGGACAGTATAATTCACCCCTCCACTTT.

V is TRBV19 and J is TRBJ1-1, with D hard to call. The CDR3 spans 11 residues. V lost 6 bases and J 7 bases, leaving 9 bases between the germline ends. Germline CDR1 and CDR2: LNHDA and SQIVND (reference sequence). CDR3 sequence (DNA): TGTGCCAGTAGGATTGTCGGTGAAGCTTTCTTT. Its protein is CASRIVGEAFF.

The CDR3 coding sequence is TGTGCCAGCAGCTTAGTACAGACCCGATCCTACGAGCAGTACTTC. It yields the protein CASSLVQTRSYEQYF. The V gene is TRBV7-2, the J gene TRBJ2-7; the D is unclear. The CDR3 consists of 15 residues. Germline lookup yields CDR1 SGHTA and CDR2 FQGNSA. V was pared by 1 base and J by 1 base, with 11 bases between.

V usage is TRBV30 and J usage is TRBJ2-2; D is possibly TRBD2 (5 bases). CDR1 and CDR2 from the germline V gene are GTSNPN and SVGIG (reference sequence). The V and J ends lost 5 bases and 5 bases respectively, with 9 bases between them. The CDR3 loop spans 12 amino acids. This CDR3 is CAWGTRTGELFF. The CDR3 nucleotides are TGTGCCTGGGGAACTAGAACCGGGGAGCTGTTTTTT.

The chain uses TRBV18 and TRBJ2-2; tentatively, D is TRBD1 (6 bases). This CDR3 region has 15 residues. The germline V gene has CDR1 KGHSH and CDR2 LQKENI. V was trimmed by 2 bases and J by 3 bases, leaving 10 bases between them. The CDR3: CASSPSRQDTGELFF. CDR3 DNA: TGTGCCAGCTCACCATCCCGACAGGACACCGGGGAGCTGTTTTTT.

This clone was seen a few times. This CDR3 reads CATHAMGLADNEQFF. CDR3 DNA sequence: TGTGCCACCCACGCCATGGGACTAGCGGATAATGAGCAGTTCTTC. The gene calls are TRBV10-3 and TRBJ2-1, with TRBD2 matching over 11 bases. The junction had 12 bases not matched to a gene; V was cut back by 10 bases and J by 7 bases. Looked up from germline, CDR1 is ENHRY and CDR2 is SYGVKD. The CDR3 loop spans 15 amino acids.

This clone was seen only a few times. The rearrangement uses TRBV7-9 and TRBJ1-4; D gene ambiguous. The CDR3 consists of 12 residues. V lost 4 bases to trimming and J lost 8 bases, with 8 bases between them. Germline V lookup: CDR1 SEHNR, CDR2 FQNEAQ (reference sequence). The CDR3 loop is CASSSIGEKLFF. The CDR3 DNA reads as TGTGCCAGCAGCTCGATCGGGGAAAAACTGTTTTTT.

The V call is TRBV5-1, the J call TRBJ2-1; possible D gene TRBD2, 5 bases. The CDR3 has 12 amino acids. Trimming took 4 bases from V and 6 from J, leaving 8 bases between them. Germline V CDR1 and CDR2: SGHRS, YFSETQ. CDR3 amino acids: CASSDGLNEQFF. CDR3 coding DNA: TGCGCCAGCAGCGACGGACTCAATGAGCAGTTCTTC.

The rearrangement links TRBV5-6 to TRBJ1-3; D remains ambiguous. V lost 2 bases and J 4 bases, leaving 16 bases between the germline ends. The germline V gene encodes CDR1 SGHDT and CDR2 YYEEEE. The CDR3 is 16 amino acids. CDR3 sequence reads: CASSFRLRSAGNTIYF. The CDR3 nucleotides are TGTGCCAGCAGCTTTAGGCTGAGGTCGGCGGGAAACACCATATATTTT.

The count of this clone is one. V is TRBV5-1 and J is TRBJ1-2; the match to TRBD1 covers 10 bases. The CDR3 is 14 amino acids. The trim removed 9 bases at V and 5 bases at J, leaving 10 bases unmatched. Per germline, CDR1 SGHRS and CDR2 YFSETQ. CDR3 nucleotides: TGCGCCACCCAACCGGGACAGGGGTATTATGGCTACACCTTC. Translated: CATQPGQGYYGYTF.

The CDR3 spells CASSLSGDSTDTQYF. DNA of the CDR3: TGCGCCAGCAGCTTATCGGGAGATAGCACAGATACGCAGTATTTT. The chain uses TRBV5-1 and TRBJ2-3, with D possibly matching TRBD2 (6 bases). The CDR3 length is 15 residues. Between the trimmed V and J ends, which lost 2 bases and 0 bases, there was a span of 10 bases. Germline lookup yields CDR1 SGHRS and CDR2 YFSETQ.

This chain joins TRBV19 and TRBJ2-5; possible D gene TRBD1, 6 bases. Germline V gives CDR1 LNHDA, CDR2 SQIVND (reference sequence). This CDR3 contains 14 residues. Between the trimmed V and J ends, which lost 4 bases and 7 bases, there was a span of 16 bases. The CDR3 is CASSNRDIGRTQYF. CDR3 nucleotides: TGTGCCAGTAGTAATCGGGACATTGGACGGACCCAGTACTTC.

V and J are TRBV5-1 and TRBJ2-7; possibly TRBD2 for D (6 bases). V shed 1 base and J shed 4 bases, with 12 bases lying between them. The germline V gene encodes CDR1 SGHRS and CDR2 YFSETQ. This CDR3 is built from 14 residues. The CDR3 coding sequence is TGCGCCAGCAGCTTGACACAGGAGGGGTACGAGCAGTACTTC. Protein product: CASSLTQEGYEQYF.

The chain couples TRBV29-1 to TRBJ2-1; no clear D gene. This CDR3 is built from 11 residues. The germline V gene has CDR1 SQVTM and CDR2 ANQGSEA. Trimming took off 3 bases at V and 12 bases at J, with 12 bases between the two ends. CDR3 in DNA: TGCAGCGTTGATTCTTCCCGGGTGCAGTTCTTC. As protein: CSVDSSRVQFF.

This rearrangement joins TRBV10-1 to TRBJ1-2, with a tentative D call TRBD1 (6 bases). The CDR3 runs 17 residues. Germline V lookup: CDR1 WNHNN, CDR2 SYGVQD (reference sequence). The V end was cut by 4 bases, the J end by 0 bases, with 18 bases between. The CDR3 spells CASSGRDNPRTNYGYTF. CDR3 coding DNA: TGCGCCAGCAGTGGCCGGGACAACCCCCGTACTAACTATGGCTACACCTTC.

The chain combines TRBV6-6 with TRBJ2-7, with 9 bases aligning to TRBD1. Trimming at V came to 6 bases and at J to 4 bases, leaving 10 bases not matched to a gene. Per the germline V gene, CDR1 is MNHNY and CDR2 is SVGAGI (reference sequence). This CDR3 contains 15 residues. The CDR3 nucleotides read TGTGCCAGCAGCACCGGGACAGGGATGTTTTACGAGCAGTACTTC. Protein sequence: CASSTGTGMFYEQYF.

CDR3 DNA sequence: TGTGCCAGCAGCCAGAAGACAGGGCGATTGAATGAGCAGTTCTTC. Its protein product is CASSQKTGRLNEQFF. The rearrangement links TRBV14 to TRBJ2-1; 7 nucleotides agree with TRBD1. The length of the CDR3 is 15 residues. From germline, CDR1 is SGHDN and CDR2 FVKESK. J lost 7 bases, V lost 3 bases, and 9 bases had no gene match.

The chain is built from TRBV2 and TRBJ2-1; 12 nucleotides agree with TRBD2. The CDR3 extends over 15 amino acids. With V trimmed by 3 bases and J by 12 bases, 9 bases remained unmatched. CDR1 and CDR2 (germline): SNHLY, FYNNEI. The CDR3 here is CASSDPLAGGPRQFF. In DNA, the CDR3 is TGTGCCAGCAGTGACCCTCTAGCGGGAGGGCCCCGGCAGTTCTTC.

The rearrangement links TRBV7-2 to TRBJ2-5; TRBD2 is a possible D gene (5 bases). The J call may be faulty, since TRBJ2-7 better matches the DNA end. CDR3 length: 14 residues. CDR1 is SGHTA, CDR2 FQGNSA, per germline. The CDR3 DNA is TGTGCCAGCAGCACATACAACCGGGACTACGAGCAGTACTTC. As protein: CASSTYNRDYEQYF.

The rearrangement joins TRBV6-1 to TRBJ2-7; D gene ambiguous. Between the trimmed V and J ends, which lost 6 bases and 7 bases, there was a span of 22 bases. This CDR3 has 15 amino acids. Germline CDR1 MNHNS, CDR2 SASEGT. CDR3 loop: CASSPSWLPGVEQYF. The CDR3 nucleotides read TGTGCCAGCAGCCCTTCTTGGCTGCCAGGTGTAGAGCAGTACTTC.

This clone was observed a handful of times. The chain combines TRBV29-1 with TRBJ2-5; 8 nucleotides match TRBD1. The V gene's germline CDR1 is SQVTM and CDR2 ANQGSEA. The junction had 2 bases not matched to a gene; V was cut back by 4 bases and J by 4 bases. The CDR3 has 12 residues. The CDR3 DNA follows: TGCAGCGTTGCAGACAGGGGAGAGACCCAGTACTTC. As protein: CSVADRGETQYF.

The chain joins TRBV18 to TRBJ2-3, with D possibly being TRBD1 (5 bases). Trimming removed 3 bases from V and 4 bases from J, with 20 bases in between. The CDR3 is 17 residues long. CDR1 and CDR2 from the germline V gene are KGHSH and LQKENI. The CDR3 DNA sequence: TGTGCCAGCTCACCTCCGCAGGGCAGGGCGGCGGCAGATACGCAGTATTTT. Its translation is CASSPPQGRAAADTQYF.